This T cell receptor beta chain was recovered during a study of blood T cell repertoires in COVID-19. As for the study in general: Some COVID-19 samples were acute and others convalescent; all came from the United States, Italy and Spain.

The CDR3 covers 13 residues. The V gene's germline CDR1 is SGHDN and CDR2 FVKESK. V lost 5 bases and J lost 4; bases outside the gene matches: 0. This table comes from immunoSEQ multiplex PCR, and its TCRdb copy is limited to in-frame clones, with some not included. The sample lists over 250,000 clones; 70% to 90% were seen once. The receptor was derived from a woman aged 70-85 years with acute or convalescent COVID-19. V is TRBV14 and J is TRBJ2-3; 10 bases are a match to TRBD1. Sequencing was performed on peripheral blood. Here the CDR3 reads CASSDRGPDTQYF. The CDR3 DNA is TGTGCCAGCAGCGACAGGGGGCCAGATACGCAGTATTTT.